This T cell receptor (beta chain) is drawn from a study of cytomegalovirus exposure and HLA in healthy donors. General observations from the study: The likely explanation for a cluster of highly shared sequence variants was sequencing artifact.

For this clone: Its antigen remains unidentified.

The PCR used 60 Vbeta and 13 Jbeta primers. The table came from immunoSEQ multiplex PCR; TCRdb's copy has only in-frame clones and leaves some out. Among about 180,000 clones listed, 72% were seen once. Healthy bone marrow donors supplied every sample. The sequencing input was PBMCs. This TCR was recovered from a human donor in good health.

The CDR3 DNA is TGTGCCAGCAGCCTTCAAGCCAGGGAGGAAGAAAAACTGTTTTTT. This translates into CASSLQAREEEKLFF. The V gene is TRBV7-9, the J gene TRBJ1-4; D is perhaps TRBD1 (5 bases). Looked up from germline, CDR1 is SEHNR and CDR2 is FQNEAQ (reference sequence). The length of the CDR3 is 15 residues. Trimming took 5 bases from V and 8 from J, leaving 18 bases between them.